The sequence of this T cell receptor (beta chain) was determined in a study of T cells after yellow fever vaccination. The CDR3 extends over 15 amino acids. V was clipped by 5 bases and J by 7 bases; unmatched bases: 9. Per germline, CDR1 SEHNR and CDR2 FQNEAQ (reference sequence). Of note for this clonotype: Its antigen is not identified.

Study-wide results and caveats: Abundant contaminating clonotypes from the bulk population could appear in FACS-sorted repertoires.

The authors made TCR cDNA by 5'RACE template switching, adding a universal primer site and UMIs. In TCRdb, the 5' RACE reads were re-called with MiXCR into one record per CDR3 protein. The sample lists 100,000 to 150,000 distinct CDR3 sequences, approximately 7% seen once, with nearly 2.5% in the top ten. Sequencing was performed on CD4+ T cells sorted from PBMCs, taken around 10 days after the first yellow fever vaccination. The source of this sequence is a man aged 18 to 30 who received the YFV17D yellow fever vaccine. The chain is built from TRBV7-9 and TRBJ1-2, with 11 bases identical to TRBD1. The CDR3 loop reads CASSPGTGGLGGYTF. CDR3 bases: TGTGCCAGCAGCCCCGGGACAGGGGGATTGGGTGGCTACACCTTC.